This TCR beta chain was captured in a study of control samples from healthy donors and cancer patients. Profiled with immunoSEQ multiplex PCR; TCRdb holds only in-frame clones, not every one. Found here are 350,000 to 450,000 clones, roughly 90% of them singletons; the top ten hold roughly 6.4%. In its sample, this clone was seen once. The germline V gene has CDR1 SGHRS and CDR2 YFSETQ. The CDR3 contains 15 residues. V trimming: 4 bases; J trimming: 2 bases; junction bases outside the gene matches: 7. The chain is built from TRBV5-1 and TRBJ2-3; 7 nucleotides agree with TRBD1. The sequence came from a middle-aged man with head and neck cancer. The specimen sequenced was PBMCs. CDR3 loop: CASSLRQGSTDTQYF. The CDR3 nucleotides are TGCGCCAGCAGCCTACGACAGGGTTCCACAGATACGCAGTATTTT. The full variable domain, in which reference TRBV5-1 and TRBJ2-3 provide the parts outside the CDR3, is KAGVTQTPRYLIKTRGQQVTLSCSPISGHRSVSWYQQTPGQGLQFLFEYFSETQRNKGNFPGRFSGRQFSNSRSEMNVSTLELGDSALYLCASSLRQGSTDTQYFGPGTRLTVL.